This T cell receptor beta chain was obtained from a study of shared clonotypes between healthy human individuals (dated by TCRdb to 2018 to 2020). Regarding the study in general: Two women and a few men aged 18 to 49 years were included in the cohort. For each donor, three plates each were used for CD4 naive and CD4 memory, two plates were used for CD8 naive, and one plate was used for CD8 memory. The study deeply sequenced blood TCR repertoires of about 5 healthy adults to estimate repertoire size and the extent of clonotype sharing between individuals. To increase sequencing depth and limit assay-specific biases, TCR repertoire library preparation and sequencing were carried out by different laboratories using diverse techniques. Per donor, leukapheresis produced somewhere between about 0.85 and 8.9 billion PBMCs.

Comment on this clone: The specificity of this receptor is unknown. No qualities accompany the bases; no much larger clone lies one base away.

The donors were healthy, HIV-negative adults who had no recently reported acute infections or vaccinations. All donors were Caucasian adults living in Nashville, Tennessee, USA. CD4+ T cells were enriched through magnetic negative selection, after which naive cells were positively selected on CD45RA and the remaining negative fraction served as the memory subset. After blood collection by leukapheresis, PBMCs were isolated using Ficoll-Histopaque density gradient centrifugation and then cryopreserved in the vapor phase of liquid nitrogen. Analytical flow cytometry was used to check the purity and quantity of every magnetically sorted T cell population. Each sorted fraction had its genomic DNA isolated and then quantified by UV absorbance on a Nanodrop 2000c. Paper-wide results and their limitations: Pairwise subsampling indicated that sequencing depth was expected to affect the degree of clonotype sharing among donors. Naive subsets generally had larger estimated clonotype richness than memory subsets did. Rarefaction of sorted-subset datasets indicated incomplete sequencing despite the large sequencing depth. Only blood was sampled, and tissue TCR repertoires likely differ from those in blood. Compared with non-shared clonotypes, the clonotypes found in all four sorted-subset donors had higher generation probabilities. Sharing across a handful of donors was observed for around 5% of naive CD4, less than 4% of naive CD8, around 2.5% of memory CD4, and approximately 0.41% of memory CD8 clonotypes. Because the study included only a small number of donors, the genetic and exposure-history diversity represented was limited.

Using the deep immunoSEQ assay, TCR CDR3 regions were amplified from genomic DNA by multiplex PCR. Genomic DNA extracted from each cell subset was distributed evenly over all wells of several immunoSEQ 96-well plates, and each plate served as one replicate. For sorted subsets, each replicate PCR was loaded with about 200 ng genomic DNA, equivalent to about 30,000 T cell genomes. Purified libraries were quantified with a Qubit 3.0 fluorometer, sized on a Bioanalyzer 2100, and re-quantified with the KAPA Library Quantification kit. A separate single-read 150-cycle Illumina NextSeq 550 flow cell was used to sequence each immunoSEQ 96-well plate. Per the original workflow: Because only junctional sequences without quality scores were contained in the immunoSEQ output, filtering matching that applied to full-length reads could not be performed. Sequences were annotated with PyIR, a Python wrapper for IgBLAST v1.9, using IMGT germline references to assign V/J genes and CDR3. Reads were filtered out if the reads had weak V/J assignments (E-value above 1e-6), no CDR3, stop codons, out-of-frame junctions, or ambiguous translated residues. V3J clonotypes were defined by identical inferred V gene, J gene, and CDR3 amino acid sequence. To compute the percentage overlap between repertoires, the number of shared unique clonotypes was divided by the size of the smaller repertoire. RTK rarefaction, the Chao1 estimator, and Recon v2.1 estimates of unobserved clonotypes were used to assess repertoire richness. Generation probabilities were computed with OLGA for all TCRbeta clonotypes obtained by the gDNA method from several donors. TCRdb mirrors the immuneACCESS table, restricted to in-frame sequences. Some clones are absent from its copies; in checked studies, under half trace to an unresolved V gene, and the reason for the others is unknown. The DNA was the basis for D and trimming; V, J and clone size are from that table. For this sample the table gives 800,000 to 1,200,000 clones, of which around 82% were detected only once. Of the sample, under 0.6% falls within the top ten clones.

Sequencing was carried out using memory CD4+ T cells from PBMCs. The cell subset or site label, as the study defines it: CD45RA-negative fraction. This TCR was recovered from a man between 18 and 29 years old in good health. Some clones in this sample may be carry-over from other donors' samples.

The nucleotide sequence reads as follows: TGTGCCAGCAGCTTGACAGGGGGGCAATACTATGGCTACACCTTC. It translates as CASSLTGGQYYGYTF. The chain uses TRBV5-4 and TRBJ1-2, with 8 bases in between that match TRBD1. CDR1 and CDR2 are drawn from the germline V gene (reference sequence): SGHNT, YYREEE. The V end gives up 1 base and the J end 3 bases, leaving 5 bases in the junction not matched to a gene. The CDR3 runs 15 residues from the cysteine to the phenylalanine. Kept here is only the CDR3 DNA, which spans 45 bases and is read in frame from base 1. Reference TRBV5-4 and TRBJ1-2 genes cover what lies past the CDR3, so the full variable domain is ETGVTQSPTHLIKTRGQQVTLRCSSQSGHNTVSWYQQALGQGPQFIFQYYREEENGRGNFPPRFSGLQFPNYSSELNVNALELDDSALYLCASSLTGGQYYGYTFGSGTRLTVV.